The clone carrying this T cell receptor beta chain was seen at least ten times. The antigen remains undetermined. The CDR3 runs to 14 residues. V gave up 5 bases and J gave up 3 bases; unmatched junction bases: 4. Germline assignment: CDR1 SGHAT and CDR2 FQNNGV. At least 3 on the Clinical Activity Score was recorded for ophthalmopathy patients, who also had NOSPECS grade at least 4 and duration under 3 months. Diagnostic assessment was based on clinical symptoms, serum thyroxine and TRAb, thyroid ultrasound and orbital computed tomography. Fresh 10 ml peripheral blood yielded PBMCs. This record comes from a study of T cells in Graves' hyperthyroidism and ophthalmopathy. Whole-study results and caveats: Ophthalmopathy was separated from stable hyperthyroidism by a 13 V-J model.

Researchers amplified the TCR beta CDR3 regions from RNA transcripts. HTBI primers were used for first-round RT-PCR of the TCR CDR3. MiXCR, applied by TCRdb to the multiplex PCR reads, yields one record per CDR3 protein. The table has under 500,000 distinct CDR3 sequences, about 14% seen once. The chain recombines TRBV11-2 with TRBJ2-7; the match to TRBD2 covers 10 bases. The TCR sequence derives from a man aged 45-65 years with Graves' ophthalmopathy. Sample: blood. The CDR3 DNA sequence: TGTGCCAGCAGCCAACTAGCGGGAATCTACGAGCAGTACTTC. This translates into CASSQLAGIYEQYF. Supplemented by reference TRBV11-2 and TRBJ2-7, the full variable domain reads EAGVAQSPRYKIIEKRQSVAFWCNPISGHATLYWYQQILGQGPKLLIQFQNNGVVDDSQLPKDRFSAERLKGVDSTLKIQPAKLEDSAVYLCASSQLAGIYEQYFGPGTRLTVT.